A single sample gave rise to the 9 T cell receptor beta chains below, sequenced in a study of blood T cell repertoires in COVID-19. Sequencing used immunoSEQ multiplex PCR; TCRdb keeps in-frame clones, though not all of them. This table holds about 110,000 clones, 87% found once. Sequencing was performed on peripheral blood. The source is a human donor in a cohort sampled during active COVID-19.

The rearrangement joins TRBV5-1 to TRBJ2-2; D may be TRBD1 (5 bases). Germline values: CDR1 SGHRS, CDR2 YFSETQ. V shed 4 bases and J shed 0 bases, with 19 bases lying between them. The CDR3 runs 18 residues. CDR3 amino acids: CASSVAPRAWANTGELFF. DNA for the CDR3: TGCGCCAGCAGCGTAGCCCCCAGGGCGTGGGCGAACACCGGGGAGCTGTTTTTT.

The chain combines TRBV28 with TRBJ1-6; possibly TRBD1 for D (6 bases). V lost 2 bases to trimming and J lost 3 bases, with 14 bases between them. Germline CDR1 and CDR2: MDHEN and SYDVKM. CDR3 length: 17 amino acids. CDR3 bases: TGTGCCAGCAGTTTAGGGGCCCGAGGGGGCTATAATTCACCCCTCCACTTT. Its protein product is CASSLGARGGYNSPLHF.

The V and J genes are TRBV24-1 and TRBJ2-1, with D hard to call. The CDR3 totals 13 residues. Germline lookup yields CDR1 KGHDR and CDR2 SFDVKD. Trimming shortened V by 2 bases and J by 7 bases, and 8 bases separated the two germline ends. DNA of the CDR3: TGTGCCACCAGTGATTGGGCCCAGAATGAGCAGTTCTTC. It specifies CATSDWAQNEQFF.

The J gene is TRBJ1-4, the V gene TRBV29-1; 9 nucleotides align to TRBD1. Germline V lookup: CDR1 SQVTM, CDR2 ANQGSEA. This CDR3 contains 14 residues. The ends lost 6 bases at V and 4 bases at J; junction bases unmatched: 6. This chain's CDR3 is CSVAGTGNNEKLFF. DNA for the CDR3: TGCAGCGTGGCTGGGACAGGGAATAATGAAAAACTGTTTTTT.

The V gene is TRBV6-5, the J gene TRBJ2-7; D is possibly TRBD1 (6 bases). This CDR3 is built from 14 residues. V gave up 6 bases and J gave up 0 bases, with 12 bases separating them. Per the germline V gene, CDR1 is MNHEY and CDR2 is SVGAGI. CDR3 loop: CASSNRASSYEQYF. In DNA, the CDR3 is TGTGCCAGCAGCAACAGGGCCAGCTCCTACGAGCAGTACTTC.

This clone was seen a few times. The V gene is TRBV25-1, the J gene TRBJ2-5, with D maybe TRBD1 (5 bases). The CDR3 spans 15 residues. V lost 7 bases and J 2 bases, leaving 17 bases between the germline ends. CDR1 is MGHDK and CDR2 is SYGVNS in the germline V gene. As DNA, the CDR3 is TGTGCCAGCATAAGGGCAGGGTCCGGTCAAGAGACCCAGTACTTC. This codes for CASIRAGSGQETQYF.

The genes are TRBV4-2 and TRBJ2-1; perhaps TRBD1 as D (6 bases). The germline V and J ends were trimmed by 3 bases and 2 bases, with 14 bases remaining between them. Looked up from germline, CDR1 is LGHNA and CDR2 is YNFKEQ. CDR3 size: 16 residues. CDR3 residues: CASSQRTARTYNEQFF. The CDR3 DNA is TGTGCCAGCAGCCAGAGGACAGCCAGGACCTACAATGAGCAGTTCTTC.

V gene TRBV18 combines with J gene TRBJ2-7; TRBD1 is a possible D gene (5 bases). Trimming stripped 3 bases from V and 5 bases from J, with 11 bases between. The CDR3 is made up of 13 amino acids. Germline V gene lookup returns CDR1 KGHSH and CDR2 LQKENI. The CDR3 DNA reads TGTGCCAGCTCACCGGCAGGGAACCACGAGCAGTACTTC. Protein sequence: CASSPAGNHEQYF.

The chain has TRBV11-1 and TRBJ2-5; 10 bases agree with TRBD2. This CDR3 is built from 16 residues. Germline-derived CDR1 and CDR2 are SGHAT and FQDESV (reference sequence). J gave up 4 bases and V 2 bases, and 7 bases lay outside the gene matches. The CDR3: CASSLMKLAGVETQYF. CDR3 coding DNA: TGTGCCAGCAGCTTAATGAAGCTAGCGGGGGTAGAGACCCAGTACTTC.